Listed here is a single TCR beta chain. What it binds is unknown. This entry is derived from a study of cytomegalovirus exposure and HLA in healthy donors. The primer mix had 60 Vbeta and 13 Jbeta primers. The assay was immunoSEQ multiplex PCR, and TCRdb's table has in-frame clones only and misses some. The sample carries tens of thousands of clones, about 70% recorded once. Unrecorded immune exposure was likely among donors, who were nominally healthy when sampled. Whole-study findings and limits: Researchers reported that a few CMV-associated chains were confirmed in vitro as CMV antigen-specific. Presence/absence analyses rested on an assumption that sequencing depth was roughly uniform across donors. 87-base-pair reads could not separate some V segments, including TRBV6-2 and TRBV6-3.

From germline, CDR1 is MNHNS and CDR2 SASEGT. CDR3 length equals 15 residues. The junction had 8 bases not matched to a gene; V was cut back by 7 bases and J by 2 bases. The clonotype originates from a male donor in good health and CMV-seropositive. This chain connects TRBV6-1 to TRBJ1-5; 7 positions match TRBD1. The specimen was PBMCs. The CDR3 loop is CASIITGTGNQPQHF. Here the CDR3 DNA reads TGTGCCAGCATTATAACCGGGACAGGCAATCAGCCCCAGCATTTT.